This T cell receptor beta chain was sequenced in a study of beta chain features in type 1 diabetes. This clone turned up a few times. The antigen is undetermined. Isolated RNA was reverse transcribed in full, so expressed TCRB transcripts were sequenced. Repertoires were generated with immunoSEQ multiplex PCR, while TCRdb's copy carries only in-frame clones and drops some. The table records over 650,000 clones, over 12% of them present only once. V was clipped by 0 bases and J by 2 bases, with 1 base between them. The germline gives CDR1 SGHNT, CDR2 YENEEA. The CDR3 has 12 amino acids. Overall study findings and caveats: Significant though moderate, a shortening of TCRB CDR3s appeared in all four CD4+ subsets of Type 1 diabetes patients.

This TCR derives from a man younger than 35 with type 1 diabetes. What was sequenced was naive CD4+ T cells from blood. The chain carries TRBV11-3 and TRBJ2-5; D is unresolved. The CDR3 DNA reads as TGTGCCAGCAGCTTAGATCAAGAGACCCAGTACTTC. Amino acid sequence: CASSLDQETQYF. Full variable domain (remainder filled in from reference TRBV11-3 and TRBJ2-5): EAGVVQSPRYKIIEKKQPVAFWCNPISGHNTLYWYLQNLGQGPELLIRYENEEAVDDSQLPKDRFSAERLKGVDSTLKIQPAELGDSAVYLCASSLDQETQYFGPGTRLLVL.